A single sample gave rise to the 19 T cell receptor beta chains below, sequenced in a study of cytotoxic CD8 clonotypes in ibrutinib-treated CLL. The data were produced by immunoSEQ multiplex PCR, yet TCRdb's version contains in-frame clones alone and is incomplete. The table shows 200,000 or so clones, with 75% to 85% occurring only once. Sequencing was performed on PBMCs, taken after 12 months of ibrutinib treatment. The receptors come from a human donor with chronic lymphocytic leukemia.

The chain is built from TRBV4-1 and TRBJ2-2; 7 bases align to TRBD2. CDR3 length: 18 residues. Unmatched junction bases numbered 8, after V lost 0 bases and J lost 1 base. Looked up from germline, CDR1 is MGHRA and CDR2 is YSYEKL. The CDR3 bases are TGCGCCAGCAGCCAAGATTTAGAAGCGGGGAAGAACACCGGGGAGCTGTTTTTT. It encodes CASSQDLEAGKNTGELFF.

The V call is TRBV28, the J call TRBJ2-5; no definite D call. V was clipped by 3 bases and J by 5 bases, with 10 bases between them. Germline values: CDR1 MDHEN, CDR2 SYDVKM. The CDR3 extends over 13 amino acids. The CDR3 region has the DNA TGTGCCAGCAGTTTGCCCGGTGGGGAGACCCAGTACTTC. Residues: CASSLPGGETQYF.

The V and J genes are TRBV6-6 and TRBJ1-4; TRBD1 might be the D (6 bases). The germline CDR1 and CDR2 sequences are MNHNY and SVGAGI (reference sequence). The V gene lost 2 bases and the J gene lost 11 bases, with 15 bases spanning the gap. The CDR3 sequence is 14 residues long. This CDR3 is CASSYRQDLWKLFF. DNA for the CDR3: TGTGCCAGCAGTTACAGACAGGACCTTTGGAAACTGTTTTTT.

This clone appeared a few times. The chain couples TRBV14 to TRBJ2-7, with TRBD1 identical over 8 bases. Per the germline V gene, CDR1 is SGHDN and CDR2 is FVKESK. Losses at the gene ends were 4 bases for V and 3 bases for J; bases not matched to a gene: 5. This CDR3 has 14 residues. The CDR3 DNA follows: TGTGCCAGCAGCCGGGGACAGGTCGACTACGAGCAGTACTTC. This gives the protein CASSRGQVDYEQYF.

The chain is built from TRBV29-1 and TRBJ2-7; no reliable D call. V lost 1 base and J lost 5, with 9 bases in between. The CDR3 loop spans 12 amino acids. In germline, CDR1 is SQVTM, CDR2 ANQGSEA. CDR3 region: CSVEGLQHEQYF. CDR3 nucleotides: TGCAGCGTTGAAGGGTTACAGCACGAGCAGTACTTC.

The J gene is TRBJ2-1, the V gene TRBV6-1, with D perhaps TRBD2 (5 bases). Germline values: CDR1 MNHNS, CDR2 SASEGT. The CDR3 has 12 amino acids. The CDR3 loop reads CACWETANEQFF. DNA of the CDR3: TGTGCGTGCTGGGAGACGGCCAATGAGCAGTTCTTC.

The chain couples TRBV6-5 to TRBJ2-4; TRBD1 aligns across 9 bases. This CDR3 has 15 residues. CDR1 and CDR2 from the germline V gene are MNHEY and SVGAGI. Trimming cost V 6 bases and J 6 bases; bases outside gene matches: 9. CDR3 sequence: CASRRTGTGLNIQYF. The CDR3 nucleotides are TGTGCCAGCAGGCGGACCGGGACAGGGTTAAACATTCAGTACTTC.

The chain uses TRBV10-3 and TRBJ1-6, with 8 bases aligning to TRBD1. J gave up 13 bases and V 10 bases, and 12 bases lay outside the gene matches. CDR1 ENHRY and CDR2 SYGVKD come from the germline V gene. This CDR3 spans 13 amino acids. The CDR3 is CASQGAARLPLHF. CDR3 nucleotide sequence: TGTGCCAGCCAGGGGGCAGCCAGGCTGCCCCTCCACTTT.

In this sample, this clone turned up a few times. CDR3 in amino acids: CASGEKTALNQPQHF. CDR3 DNA sequence: TGTGCCAGCGGAGAGAAGACGGCCTTGAATCAGCCCCAGCATTTT. The V gene is TRBV25-1, the J gene TRBJ1-5; D is unclear. This CDR3 has 15 amino acids. Germline values: CDR1 MGHDK, CDR2 SYGVNS. V lost 8 bases and J lost 4, with 18 bases in between.

The chain combines TRBV5-4 with TRBJ2-5, with 11 bases that match TRBD1. Germline V CDR1 and CDR2: SGHNT, YYREEE (reference sequence). The CDR3 is 16 amino acids. After removal of 0 bases from V and 5 bases from J, the junction contained 6 bases not matched to a gene. CDR3 sequence reads: CASSLVPGQGGETQYF. CDR3 bases: TGTGCCAGCAGCTTGGTCCCGGGACAGGGGGGGGAGACCCAGTACTTC.

The CDR3 loop is CASSWEGNEQYF. In DNA, the CDR3 is TGTGCCAGCAGCTGGGAGGGGAACGAGCAGTACTTC. This rearrangement joins TRBV11-1 to TRBJ2-7, with TRBD2 identical over 7 bases. CDR1 SGHAT and CDR2 FQDESV come from the germline V gene (reference sequence). The CDR3 is 12 residues long. The trim removed 4 bases at V and 5 bases at J, leaving 2 bases unmatched.

This sequence joins TRBV4-1 and TRBJ1-4, with 7 bases fitting TRBD1. The CDR3 is 15 residues long. J was trimmed by 3 bases and V by 1 base; bases with no gene match: 2. Germline assignment: CDR1 MGHRA and CDR2 YSYEKL. CDR3 sequence (DNA): TGCGCCAGCAGCCAAGCGACAGGGCCTAATGAAAAACTGTTTTTT. Amino acids: CASSQATGPNEKLFF.

This clone was detected once. The chain has TRBV30 and TRBJ1-2; possible D gene TRBD1, 5 bases. The germline CDR1 and CDR2 sequences are GTSNPN and SVGIG (reference sequence). There are 15 residues in the CDR3. The germline V and J ends were trimmed by 0 bases and 2 bases, with 13 bases remaining between them. CDR3 DNA: TGTGCCTGGAGTGTAAATCAGGGAGCAAACTATGGCTACACCTTC. It translates to CAWSVNQGANYGYTF.

This clone was seen a single time. V usage is TRBV27 and J usage is TRBJ1-5; D is unclear. The CDR3 extends over 13 amino acids. Germline V lookup: CDR1 MNHEY, CDR2 SMNVEV (reference sequence). Trimming pared 2 bases from V and 6 bases from J, leaving 8 bases between. Here the CDR3 reads CASSLIVSQPQHF. Written as DNA, the CDR3 is TGTGCCAGCAGTTTAATAGTGAGTCAGCCCCAGCATTTT.

As regards this clone: Germline and junction disagree at one end, which may indicate a read error. The chain is built from TRBV27 and TRBJ2-6; TRBD2 is a possible D gene (7 bases). The CDR3 has 19 residues. Germline CDR1 is MNHEY and CDR2 is SMNVEV (reference sequence). In DNA, the CDR3 is TGTGCCAGCAGTATACAAACACGAGGGGGGGCCTCTGGGGCCAACATCCTGACTTTC. It is translated as CASSIQTRGGASGANILTF.

The J gene is TRBJ2-7, the V gene TRBV9; D is undetermined. Trimming pared 0 bases from V and 3 bases from J, leaving 7 bases between. Per germline, CDR1 SGDLS and CDR2 YYNGEE. The CDR3 is 13 residues long. The CDR3 DNA is TGTGCCAGCAGCGTAGGCGCCAACTACGAGCAGTACTTC. This gives the protein CASSVGANYEQYF.

This chain connects TRBV28 to TRBJ1-5, with 12 bases matching TRBD1. Germline V CDR1 and CDR2: MDHEN, SYDVKM. Trimming cost V 8 bases and J 2 bases; bases outside gene matches: 16. This CDR3 comprises 19 residues. CDR3 sequence: CASCYERDRGLVGNQPQHF. DNA for the CDR3: TGTGCCAGCTGCTACGAACGGGACAGGGGGCTGGTGGGCAATCAGCCCCAGCATTTT.

The V and J genes are TRBV15 and TRBJ2-3; TRBD1 matches 9 bases. With V trimmed by 5 bases and J by 4 bases, 7 bases remained unmatched. The CDR3 runs to 15 residues. In germline, CDR1 is LNHNV, CDR2 YYDKDF (reference sequence). DNA for the CDR3: TGTGCCACCAGCGCCGGGACAGGGTCCGCAGATACGCAGTATTTT. It codes for CATSAGTGSADTQYF.

The V and J genes are TRBV6-1 and TRBJ1-6; 7 bases agree with TRBD1. The junction had 1 base not matched to a gene; V was cut back by 3 bases and J by 5 bases. This CDR3 has 14 amino acids. The germline gives CDR1 MNHNS, CDR2 SASEGT. CDR3 protein: CASSETGNNSPLHF. The CDR3 DNA follows: TGTGCCAGCAGTGAGACAGGGAATAATTCACCCCTCCACTTT.